This TCR beta chain came from a study of CD8 T cells in ankylosing spondylitis. Findings and caveats of the study: Disease-linked clones reportedly concentrated significantly in matched ankylosing spondylitis synovial fluid.

Making use of molecular barcodes, quantitative 5'-RACE generated TCR beta libraries. TCRdb re-called the 5' RACE reads with MiXCR, one entry per CDR3 protein. The repertoire has some 130,000 distinct CDR3 sequences, 7% to 8% of them found once; the top ten carry 9.5% to 15%. J lost 0 bases, V lost 6 bases, and 5 bases had no gene match. The CDR3 has 15 amino acids. Looked up from germline, CDR1 is SGHTA and CDR2 is FQGNSA. This clonotype was recorded many times. Antigen specificity is unknown. Source material: blood, either unsorted or a sorted T cell fraction (not recorded which). V usage is TRBV7-2 and J usage is TRBJ2-4; TRBD1 matches 7 bases. The clonotype was recovered from a female donor with ankylosing spondylitis or in good health (not recorded which). The CDR3 here is CASSSTGLAKNIQYF. CDR3 bases: TGTGCCAGCAGTTCGACAGGGCTAGCCAAAAACATTCAGTACTTC.